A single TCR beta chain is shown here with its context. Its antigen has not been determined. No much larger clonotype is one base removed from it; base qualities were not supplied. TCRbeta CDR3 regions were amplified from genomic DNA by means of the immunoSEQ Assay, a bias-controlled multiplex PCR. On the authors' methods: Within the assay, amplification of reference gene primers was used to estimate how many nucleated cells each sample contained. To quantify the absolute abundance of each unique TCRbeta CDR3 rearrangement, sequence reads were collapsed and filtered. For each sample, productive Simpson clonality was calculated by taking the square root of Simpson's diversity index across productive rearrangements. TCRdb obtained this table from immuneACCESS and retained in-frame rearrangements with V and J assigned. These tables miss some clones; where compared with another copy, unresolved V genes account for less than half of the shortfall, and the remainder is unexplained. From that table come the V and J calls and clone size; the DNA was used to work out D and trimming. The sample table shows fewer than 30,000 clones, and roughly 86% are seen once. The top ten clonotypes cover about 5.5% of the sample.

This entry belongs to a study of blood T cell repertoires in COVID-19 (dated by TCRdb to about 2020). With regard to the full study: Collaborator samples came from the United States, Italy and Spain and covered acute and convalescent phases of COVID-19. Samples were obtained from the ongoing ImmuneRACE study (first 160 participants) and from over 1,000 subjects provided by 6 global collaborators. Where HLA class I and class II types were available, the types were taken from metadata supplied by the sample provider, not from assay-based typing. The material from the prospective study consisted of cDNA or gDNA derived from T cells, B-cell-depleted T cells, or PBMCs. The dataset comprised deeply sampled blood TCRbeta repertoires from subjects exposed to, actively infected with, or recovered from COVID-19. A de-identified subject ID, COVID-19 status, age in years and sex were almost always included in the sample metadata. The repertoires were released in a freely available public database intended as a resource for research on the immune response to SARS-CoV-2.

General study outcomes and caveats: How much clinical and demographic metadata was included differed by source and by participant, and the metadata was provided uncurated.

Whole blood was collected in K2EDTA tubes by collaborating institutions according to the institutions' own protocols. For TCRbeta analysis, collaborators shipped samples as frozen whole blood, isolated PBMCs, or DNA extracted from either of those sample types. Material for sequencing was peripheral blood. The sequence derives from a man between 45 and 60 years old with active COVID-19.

The CDR3 corresponds to CASSSRDINYGYTF. The bases are TGTGCCAGCAGCTCCCGGGACATTAACTATGGCTACACCTTC. The rearranged segments are TRBV9 and TRBJ1-2, with a tentative D gene TRBD1 over 6 matching bases. V is clipped by 4 bases and J by 1 base, and the sequence between their germline boundaries is 11 bases long. From the cysteine through the phenylalanine, the CDR3 covers 14 amino acids. Only the CDR3 part of the read is kept: 42 bases, read in frame from the first base. Reading the germline V gene gives CDR1 SGDLS and CDR2 YYNGEE.